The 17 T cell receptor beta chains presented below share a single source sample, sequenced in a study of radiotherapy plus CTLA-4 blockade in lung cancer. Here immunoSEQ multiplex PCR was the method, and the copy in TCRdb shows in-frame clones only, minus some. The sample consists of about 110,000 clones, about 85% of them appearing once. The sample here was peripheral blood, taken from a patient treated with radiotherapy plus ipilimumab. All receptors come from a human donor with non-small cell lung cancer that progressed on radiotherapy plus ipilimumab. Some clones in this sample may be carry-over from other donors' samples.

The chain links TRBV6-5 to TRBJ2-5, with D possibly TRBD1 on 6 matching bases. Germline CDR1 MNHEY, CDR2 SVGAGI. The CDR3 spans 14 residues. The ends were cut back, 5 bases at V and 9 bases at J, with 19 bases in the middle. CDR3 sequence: CASSRTPTQGPQYF. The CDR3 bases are TGTGCCAGCAGTCGTACGCCCACTCAGGGGCCCCAGTACTTC.

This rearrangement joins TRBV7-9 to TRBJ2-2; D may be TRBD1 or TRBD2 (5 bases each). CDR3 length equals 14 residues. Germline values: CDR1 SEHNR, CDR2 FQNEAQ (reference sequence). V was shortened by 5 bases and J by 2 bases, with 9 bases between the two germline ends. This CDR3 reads CASSRGGNTGELFF. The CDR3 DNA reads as TGTGCCAGCAGCCGGGGCGGTAACACCGGGGAGCTGTTTTTT.

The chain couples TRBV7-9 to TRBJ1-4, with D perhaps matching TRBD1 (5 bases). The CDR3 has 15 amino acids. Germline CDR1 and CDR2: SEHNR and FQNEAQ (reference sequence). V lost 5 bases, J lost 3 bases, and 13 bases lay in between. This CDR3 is CASSVGAIANEKLFF. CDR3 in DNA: TGTGCCAGCAGCGTCGGGGCGATCGCTAATGAAAAACTGTTTTTT.

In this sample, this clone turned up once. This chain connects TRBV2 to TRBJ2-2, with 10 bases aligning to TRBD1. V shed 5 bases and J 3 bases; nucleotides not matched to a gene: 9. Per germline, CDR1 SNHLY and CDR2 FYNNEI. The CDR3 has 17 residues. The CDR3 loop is CASSPQDRGRYTGELFF. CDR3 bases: TGTGCCAGCAGTCCTCAAGACAGGGGGCGTTACACCGGGGAGCTGTTTTTT.

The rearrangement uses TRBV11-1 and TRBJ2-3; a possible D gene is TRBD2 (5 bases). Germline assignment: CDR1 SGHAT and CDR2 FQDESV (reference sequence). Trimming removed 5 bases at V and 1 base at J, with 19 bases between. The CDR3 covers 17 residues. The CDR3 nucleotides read TGTGCCAGCAGCCGTTTTCGTAGTTCCGGGGGCACAGATACGCAGTATTTT. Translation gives CASSRFRSSGGTDTQYF.

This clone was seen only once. The CDR3 sequence: CASSYSTGGTEAFF. CDR3 nucleotide sequence: TGTGCCAGCAGTTACTCCACAGGGGGCACTGAAGCTTTCTTT. J is TRBJ1-1 and V is TRBV6-5, with 8 positions matching TRBD1. This CDR3 has 14 amino acids. The V gene's germline CDR1 is MNHEY and CDR2 SVGAGI. V was pared by 0 bases and J by 4 bases, with 1 base of the junction left unmatched.

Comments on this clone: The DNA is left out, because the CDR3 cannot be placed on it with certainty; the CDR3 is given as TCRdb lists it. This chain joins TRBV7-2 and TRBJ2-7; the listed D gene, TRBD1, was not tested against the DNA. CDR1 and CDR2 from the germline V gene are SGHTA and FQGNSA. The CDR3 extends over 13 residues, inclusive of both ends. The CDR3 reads CASSPVGQGTWYF.

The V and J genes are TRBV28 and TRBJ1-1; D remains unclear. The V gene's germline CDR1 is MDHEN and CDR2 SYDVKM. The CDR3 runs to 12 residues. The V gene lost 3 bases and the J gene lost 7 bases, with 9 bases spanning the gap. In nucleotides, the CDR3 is TGTGCCAGCAGTTTCCGGCTATTTGAAGCTTTCTTT. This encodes CASSFRLFEAFF.

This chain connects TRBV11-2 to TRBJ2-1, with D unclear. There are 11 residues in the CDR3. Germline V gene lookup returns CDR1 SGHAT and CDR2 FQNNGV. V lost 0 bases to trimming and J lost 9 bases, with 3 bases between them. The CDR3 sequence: CASSLETEQFF. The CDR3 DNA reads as TGTGCCAGCAGCTTAGAGACTGAGCAGTTCTTC.

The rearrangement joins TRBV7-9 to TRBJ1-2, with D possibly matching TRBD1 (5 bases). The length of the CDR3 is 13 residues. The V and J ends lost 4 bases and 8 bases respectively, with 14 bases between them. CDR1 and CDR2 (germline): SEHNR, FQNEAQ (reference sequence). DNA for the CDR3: TGTGCCAGCAGCTACGGACACCCGGGCGGCTACACCTTC. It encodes CASSYGHPGGYTF.

The CDR3 DNA sequence: TGTGCCAGTAGTATCTCAACCATTCCCCAGCATTTT. Translating it yields CASSISTIPQHF. The chain carries TRBV19 and TRBJ1-5; D remains ambiguous. CDR1 LNHDA and CDR2 SQIVND come from the germline V gene (reference sequence). The CDR3 spans 12 residues. With 3 bases removed from V and 10 bases from J, the gap between germline ends came to 10 bases.

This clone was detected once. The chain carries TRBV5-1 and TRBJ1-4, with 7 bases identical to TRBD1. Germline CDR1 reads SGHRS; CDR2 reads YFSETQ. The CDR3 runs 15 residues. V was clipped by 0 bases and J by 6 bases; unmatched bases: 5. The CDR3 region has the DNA TGCGCCAGCAGCTTGGGGGACAGTGGGGATGAAAAACTGTTTTTT. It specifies CASSLGDSGDEKLFF.

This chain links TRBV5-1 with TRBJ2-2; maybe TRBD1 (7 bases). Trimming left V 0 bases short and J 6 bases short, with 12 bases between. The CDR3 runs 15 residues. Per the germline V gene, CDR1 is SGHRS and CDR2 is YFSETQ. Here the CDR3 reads CASSLAGGYAGELFF. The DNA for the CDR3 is TGCGCCAGCAGCTTGGCAGGGGGGTATGCCGGGGAGCTGTTTTTT.

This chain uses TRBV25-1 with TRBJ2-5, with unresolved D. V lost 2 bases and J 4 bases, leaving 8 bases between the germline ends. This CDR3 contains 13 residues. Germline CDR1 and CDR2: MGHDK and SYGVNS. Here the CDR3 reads CASSEGPRETQYF. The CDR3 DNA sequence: TGTGCCAGCAGTGAAGGACCCAGAGAGACCCAGTACTTC.

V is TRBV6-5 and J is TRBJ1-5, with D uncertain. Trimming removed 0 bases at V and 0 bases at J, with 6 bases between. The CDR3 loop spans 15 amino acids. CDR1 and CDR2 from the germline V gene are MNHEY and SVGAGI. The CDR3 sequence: CASSYSNPSNQPQHF. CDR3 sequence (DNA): TGTGCCAGCAGTTACTCGAACCCTAGCAATCAGCCCCAGCATTTT.

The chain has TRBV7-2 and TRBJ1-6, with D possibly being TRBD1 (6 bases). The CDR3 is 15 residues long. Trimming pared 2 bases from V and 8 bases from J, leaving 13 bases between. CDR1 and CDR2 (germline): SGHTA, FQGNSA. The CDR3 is CASSLSTGRDSPLHF. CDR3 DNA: TGTGCCAGCAGCTTATCTACAGGGCGGGATTCACCCCTCCACTTT.

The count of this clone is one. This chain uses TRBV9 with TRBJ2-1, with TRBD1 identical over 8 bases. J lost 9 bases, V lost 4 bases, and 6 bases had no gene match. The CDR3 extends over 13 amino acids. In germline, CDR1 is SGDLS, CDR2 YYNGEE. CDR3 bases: TGTGCCAGCAGCCCGCAGGGGGCCGGTGAGCAGTTCTTC. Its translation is CASSPQGAGEQFF.